This T cell receptor beta chain is from a study of blood T cell repertoires in COVID-19. In the study overall: The analysed material was cDNA or gDNA that came from T cells, B-cell-depleted T cells, or PBMCs.

Cohort 3 donors counted as recovered after two negative PCRs, clearance, or resolved symptoms. J gave up 0 bases and V 0 bases, and 4 bases lay outside the gene matches. Per germline, CDR1 SGHNT and CDR2 YYREEE (reference sequence). CDR3 size: 18 residues. The method was immunoSEQ multiplex PCR; TCRdb's version includes in-frame clones alone and lacks a portion of them. The table lists roughly 500,000 clones, around 89% of them singletons. This TCR was sampled from a woman aged 35 to 49 who had recovered from COVID-19. Specimen: PBMCs or T cells enriched from blood (not recorded which). The chain carries TRBV5-4 and TRBJ2-6; TRBD2 matches 9 bases. CDR3 DNA sequence: TGTGCCAGCAGCTTGGGAGTTAGCGGGAGCTCTGGGGCCAACGTCCTGACTTTC. Translated, it gives CASSLGVSGSSGANVLTF.